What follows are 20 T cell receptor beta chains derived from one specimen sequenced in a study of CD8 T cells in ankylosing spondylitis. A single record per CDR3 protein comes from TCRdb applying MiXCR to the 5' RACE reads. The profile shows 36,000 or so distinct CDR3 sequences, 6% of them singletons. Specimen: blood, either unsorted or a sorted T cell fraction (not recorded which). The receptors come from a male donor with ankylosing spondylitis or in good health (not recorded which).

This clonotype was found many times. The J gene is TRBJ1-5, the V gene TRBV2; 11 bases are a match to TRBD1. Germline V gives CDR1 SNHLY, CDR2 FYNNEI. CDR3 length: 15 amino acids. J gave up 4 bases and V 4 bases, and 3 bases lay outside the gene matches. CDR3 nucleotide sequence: TGTGCCAGCAGTGGGGGGACAGGGGGAAATCAGCCCCAGCATTTT. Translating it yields CASSGGTGGNQPQHF.

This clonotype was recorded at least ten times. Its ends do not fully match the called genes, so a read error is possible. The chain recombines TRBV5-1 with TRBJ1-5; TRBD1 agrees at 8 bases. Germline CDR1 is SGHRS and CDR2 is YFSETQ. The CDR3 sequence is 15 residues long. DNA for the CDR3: TGCGCCAGCAGCCCCGGGACAGGAGACAATCACCCCCAGCATTTT. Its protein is CASSPGTGDNHPQHF.

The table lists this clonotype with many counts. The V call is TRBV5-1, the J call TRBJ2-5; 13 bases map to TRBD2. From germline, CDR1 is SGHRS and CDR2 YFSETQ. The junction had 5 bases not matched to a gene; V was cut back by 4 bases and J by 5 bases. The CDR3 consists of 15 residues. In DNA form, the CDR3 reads TGCGCCAGCAGCCCCGGACTAGCGGGAGTTGAGACCCAGTACTTC. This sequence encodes CASSPGLAGVETQYF.

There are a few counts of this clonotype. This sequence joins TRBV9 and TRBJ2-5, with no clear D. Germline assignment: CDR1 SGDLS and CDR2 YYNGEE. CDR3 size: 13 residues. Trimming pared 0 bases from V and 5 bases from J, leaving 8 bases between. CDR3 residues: CASSVGVEETQYF. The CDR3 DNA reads TGTGCCAGCAGCGTAGGGGTCGAGGAGACCCAGTACTTC.

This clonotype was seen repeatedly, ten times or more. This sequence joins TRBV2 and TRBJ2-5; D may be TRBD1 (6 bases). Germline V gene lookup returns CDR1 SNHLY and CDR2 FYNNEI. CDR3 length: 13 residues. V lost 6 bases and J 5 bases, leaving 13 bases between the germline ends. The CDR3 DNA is TGTGCCAGCAGGGCCTCAGGGGAGGAGACCCAGTACTTC. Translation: CASRASGEETQYF.

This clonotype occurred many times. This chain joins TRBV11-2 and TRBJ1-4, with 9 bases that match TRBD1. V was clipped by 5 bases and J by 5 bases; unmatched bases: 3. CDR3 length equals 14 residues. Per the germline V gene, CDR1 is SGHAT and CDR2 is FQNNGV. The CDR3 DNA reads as TGTGCCAGCAGCAAGACAGGGGGGAATGAAAAACTGTTTTTT. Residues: CASSKTGGNEKLFF. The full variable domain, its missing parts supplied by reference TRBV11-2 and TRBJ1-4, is EAGVAQSPRYKIIEKRQSVAFWCNPISGHATLYWYQQILGQGPKLLIQFQNNGVVDDSQLPKDRFSAERLKGVDSTLKIQPAKLEDSAVYLCASSKTGGNEKLFFGSGTQLSVL.

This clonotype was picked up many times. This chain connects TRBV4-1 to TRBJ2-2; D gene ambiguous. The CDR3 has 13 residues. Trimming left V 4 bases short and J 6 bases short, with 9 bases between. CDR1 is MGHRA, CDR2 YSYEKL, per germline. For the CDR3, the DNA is TGCGCCAGCAGCCGTGGAACGGCCGGGGAGCTGTTTTTT. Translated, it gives CASSRGTAGELFF.

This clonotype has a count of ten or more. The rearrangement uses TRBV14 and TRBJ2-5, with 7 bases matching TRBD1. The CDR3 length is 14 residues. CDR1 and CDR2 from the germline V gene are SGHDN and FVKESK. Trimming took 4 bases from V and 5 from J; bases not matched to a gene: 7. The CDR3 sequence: CASSPTGRLETQYF. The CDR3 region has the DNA TGTGCCAGCAGCCCGACAGGGCGGTTGGAGACCCAGTACTTC.

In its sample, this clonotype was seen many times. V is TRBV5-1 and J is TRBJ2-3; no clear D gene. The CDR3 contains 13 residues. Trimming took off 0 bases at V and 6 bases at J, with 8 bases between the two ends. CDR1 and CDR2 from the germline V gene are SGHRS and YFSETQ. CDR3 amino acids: CASSLEGSDTQYF. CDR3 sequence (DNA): TGCGCCAGCAGCTTGGAAGGGTCGGATACGCAGTATTTT.

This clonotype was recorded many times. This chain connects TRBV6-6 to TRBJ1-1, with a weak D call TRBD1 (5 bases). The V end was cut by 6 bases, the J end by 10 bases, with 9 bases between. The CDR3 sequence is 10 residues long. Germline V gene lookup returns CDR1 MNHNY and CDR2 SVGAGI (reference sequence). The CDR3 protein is CASSSRGAFF. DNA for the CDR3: TGTGCCAGCAGCTCAAGGGGAGCTTTCTTT.

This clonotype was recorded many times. CDR3: CASSLGVSSYGYTF. In DNA form, the CDR3 reads TGCGCCAGCAGCTTAGGGGTCTCAAGCTATGGCTACACCTTC. The V and J genes are TRBV5-1 and TRBJ1-2; maybe TRBD1 (5 bases). CDR1 is SGHRS and CDR2 is YFSETQ in the germline V gene. CDR3 length: 14 amino acids. Trimming removed 2 bases at V and 4 bases at J, with 12 bases between.

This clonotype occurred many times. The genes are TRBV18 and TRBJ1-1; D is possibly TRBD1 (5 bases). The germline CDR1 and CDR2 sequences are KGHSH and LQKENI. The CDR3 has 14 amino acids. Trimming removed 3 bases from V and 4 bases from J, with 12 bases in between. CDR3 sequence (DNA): TGTGCCAGCTCACCCCAGGGAGGTACCACTGAAGCTTTCTTT. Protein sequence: CASSPQGGTTEAFF.

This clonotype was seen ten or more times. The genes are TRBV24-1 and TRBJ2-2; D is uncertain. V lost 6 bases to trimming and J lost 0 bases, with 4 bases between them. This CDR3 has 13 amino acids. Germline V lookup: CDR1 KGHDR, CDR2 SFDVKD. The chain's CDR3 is CATSLSNTGELFF. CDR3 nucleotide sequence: TGTGCCACCAGTTTGTCGAACACCGGGGAGCTGTTTTTT.

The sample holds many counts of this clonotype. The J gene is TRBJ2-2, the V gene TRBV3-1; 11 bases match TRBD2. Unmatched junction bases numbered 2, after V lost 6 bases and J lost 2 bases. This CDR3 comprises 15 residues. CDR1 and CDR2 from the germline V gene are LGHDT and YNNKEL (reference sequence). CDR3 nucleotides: TGTGCCAGCAGGGGACTAGCGGAAAACACCGGGGAGCTGTTTTTT. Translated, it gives CASRGLAENTGELFF.

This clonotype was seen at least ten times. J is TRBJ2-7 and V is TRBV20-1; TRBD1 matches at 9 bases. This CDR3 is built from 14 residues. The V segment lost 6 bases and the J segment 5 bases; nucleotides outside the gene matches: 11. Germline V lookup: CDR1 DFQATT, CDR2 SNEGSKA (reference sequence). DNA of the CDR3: TGCAGTGCCGAACCCGGGACAGGGAGCAACGAGCAGTACTTC. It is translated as CSAEPGTGSNEQYF.

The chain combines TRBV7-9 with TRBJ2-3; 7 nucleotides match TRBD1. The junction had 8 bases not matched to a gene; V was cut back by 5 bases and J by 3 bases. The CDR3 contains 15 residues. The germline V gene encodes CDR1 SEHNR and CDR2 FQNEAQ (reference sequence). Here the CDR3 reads CASSRDSRGTDTQYF. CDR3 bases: TGTGCCAGCAGCCGGGACAGCAGGGGTACAGATACGCAGTATTTT.

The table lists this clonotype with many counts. The CDR3 nucleotides read TGCAGCGTTGAAGAACAGGCCACAGATACGCAGTATTTT. Encoded protein: CSVEEQATDTQYF. This sequence joins TRBV29-1 and TRBJ2-3, with D tentatively TRBD1 (5 bases). Germline CDR1 SQVTM, CDR2 ANQGSEA. CDR3 length equals 13 residues. Trimming took off 0 bases at V and 2 bases at J, with 6 bases between the two ends.

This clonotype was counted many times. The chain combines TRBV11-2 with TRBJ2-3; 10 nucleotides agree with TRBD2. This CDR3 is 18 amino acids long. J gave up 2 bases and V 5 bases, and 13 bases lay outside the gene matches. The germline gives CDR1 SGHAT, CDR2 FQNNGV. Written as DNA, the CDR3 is TGTGCCAGCAGCCAAACTGGATCTAGCGGGAGTATCACAGATACGCAGTATTTT. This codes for CASSQTGSSGSITDTQYF.

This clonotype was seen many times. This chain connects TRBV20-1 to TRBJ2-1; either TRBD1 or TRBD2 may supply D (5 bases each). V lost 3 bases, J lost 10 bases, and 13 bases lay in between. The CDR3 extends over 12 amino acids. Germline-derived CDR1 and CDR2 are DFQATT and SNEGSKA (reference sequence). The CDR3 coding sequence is TGCAGTGCTAGTCAGGGAGTTAGGGAGCAGTTCTTC. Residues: CSASQGVREQFF.

The CDR3 bases are TGTGCCAGCAGCTTAAGTACCGGACAGGGGGCTTACGAGCAGTACTTC. Its protein product is CASSLSTGQGAYEQYF. The V and J genes are TRBV7-9 and TRBJ2-7, with 11 bases identical to TRBD1. The CDR3 loop spans 16 amino acids. Germline CDR1 is SEHNR and CDR2 is FQNEAQ (reference sequence). Trimming at V came to 2 bases and at J to 4 bases, leaving 7 bases not matched to a gene. The full variable domain, completed using reference TRBV7-9 and TRBJ2-7, is DTGVSQNPRHKITKRGQNVTFRCDPISEHNRLYWYRQTLGQGPEFLTYFQNEAQLEKSRLLSDRFSAERPKGSFSTLEIQRTEQGDSAMYLCASSLSTGQGAYEQYFGPGTRLTVT.